Shown below are 23 T cell receptor beta chains from a single sample sequenced in a study of T-cell reconstitution after alpha-beta-depleted transplantation in children. Library preparation (for TCRbeta) was performed with unique molecular identifiers. TCRdb reprocessed the PCR reads with MiXCR, giving one entry per CDR3 protein. Here the sample spans hundreds of thousands of distinct CDR3 sequences, less than 15% being singletons. This sample comprised PBMCs, obtained before TCRalphabeta/CD19-depleted stem cell transplant. These receptor sequences come from a girl aged 2 to 9 with congenital amegakaryocytic thrombocytopenia, due to receive a stem cell transplant.

The CDR3 sequence: CASSLRRAVGGYTF. CDR3 coding DNA: TGTGCCAGCAGCTTACGCAGGGCAGTTGGTGGCTACACCTTC. The chain is built from TRBV7-8 and TRBJ1-2; maybe TRBD1 (5 bases). Germline assignment: CDR1 SGHVS and CDR2 FQNEAQ. The CDR3 extends over 14 amino acids. Trimming left V 2 bases short and J 7 bases short, with 14 bases between.

This clonotype was counted at least ten times. V and J are TRBV12-3 or TRBV12-4 and TRBJ1-1, with D uncertain. This CDR3 contains 16 residues. Trimming cost V 7 bases and J 4 bases, with 22 bases left between them. In DNA, the CDR3 is TGTGCCAGCACCCACCTAGGGCACGATATGGGCACTGAAGCTTTCTTT. Its protein is CASTHLGHDMGTEAFF.

To note about this clonotype: Relative to the germline gene, one junction end is altered; a read error may explain this. Written as DNA, the CDR3 is TGTGCCAGAAGTTCGGCTAGCGGGAGTTGGGGAACAGATACGCAGTATTTT. It translates to CARSSASGSWGTDTQYF. This rearrangement joins TRBV28 to TRBJ2-3, with 10 bases aligning to TRBD2. Germline V gives CDR1 MDHEN, CDR2 SYDVKM. The CDR3 runs to 17 residues. Full variable domain (outside the CDR3, taken from reference TRBV28 and TRBJ2-3): DVKVTQSSRYLVKRTGEKVFLECVQDMDHENMFWYRQDPGLGLRLIYFSYDVKMKEKGDIPEGYSVSREKKERFSLILESASTNQTSMYLCARSSASGSWGTDTQYFGPGTRLTVL.

This clonotype has ten or more counts. The chain is built from TRBV4-1 and TRBJ1-1, with D possibly TRBD1 on 5 matching bases. The CDR3 consists of 13 residues. Germline V gene lookup returns CDR1 MGHRA and CDR2 YSYEKL. Trimming cost V 4 bases and J 3 bases, with 9 bases left between them. The CDR3 DNA follows: TGCGCCAGCAGCCCGGGGACGTACACTGAAGCTTTCTTT. This translates into CASSPGTYTEAFF.

This clonotype showed up many times. The chain has TRBV29-1 and TRBJ2-1, with TRBD2 matching over 8 bases. CDR3 length equals 14 residues. Per the germline V gene, CDR1 is SQVTM and CDR2 is ANQGSEA. V was pared by 4 bases and J by 8 bases, with 10 bases of the junction left unmatched. CDR3 residues: CSVVTAGGADEQFF. CDR3 nucleotide sequence: TGCAGCGTTGTAACGGCGGGAGGAGCCGATGAGCAGTTCTTC.

The V gene is TRBV27, the J gene TRBJ1-5; tentative D call: TRBD1 (6 bases). The germline CDR1 and CDR2 sequences are MNHEY and SMNVEV (reference sequence). The CDR3 is made up of 17 amino acids. V was pared by 5 bases and J by 7 bases, with 24 bases between. CDR3 nucleotides: TGTGCCAGCAGTAAGAGACCTCCGGGGGCTCAAGGACAGCCCCAGCATTTT. Translated: CASSKRPPGAQGQPQHF.

This clonotype appeared a few times. V usage is TRBV5-1 and J usage is TRBJ2-5, with unresolved D. This CDR3 has 16 amino acids. Between the trimmed V and J ends, which lost 4 bases and 4 bases, there was a span of 20 bases. The germline V gene encodes CDR1 SGHRS and CDR2 YFSETQ. The CDR3: CASSPAAQVAPETQYF. Here the CDR3 DNA reads TGCGCCAGCAGCCCCGCCGCCCAGGTTGCGCCAGAGACCCAGTACTTC.

This clonotype has a handful of counts. The V and J genes are TRBV7-2 and TRBJ2-3; D may be TRBD2 (6 bases). The CDR3 has 15 amino acids. Trimming shortened V by 5 bases and J by 2 bases, and 14 bases separated the two germline ends. CDR1 and CDR2 (germline): SGHTA, FQGNSA. This CDR3 is CASSLQTGLTDTQYF. Written as DNA, the CDR3 is TGTGCCAGCAGCCTCCAGACGGGACTCACAGATACGCAGTATTTT.

This clonotype has ten or more counts. The chain carries TRBV18 and TRBJ1-2; 7 bases are shared with TRBD1. CDR3 length: 17 amino acids. Germline V gene sequence: CDR1 KGHSH, CDR2 LQKENI. V trimming: 2 bases; J trimming: 3 bases; junction bases outside the gene matches: 12. CDR3 loop: CASSPTIVATGDYGYTF. CDR3 DNA: TGTGCCAGCTCACCAACCATTGTGGCTACAGGGGACTATGGCTACACCTTC.

Many counts were recorded for this clonotype. The J gene is TRBJ2-1, the V gene TRBV28; 8 bases line up with TRBD2. Looked up from germline, CDR1 is MDHEN and CDR2 is SYDVKM. V trimming: 6 bases; J trimming: 3 bases; junction bases outside the gene matches: 7. The CDR3 has 15 residues. The CDR3 nucleotides are TGTGCCAGCAGCCCAGCGGGAGATAACTACAATGAGCAGTTCTTC. As protein: CASSPAGDNYNEQFF.

V is TRBV5-1 and J is TRBJ2-1, with 9 positions matching TRBD1. J lost 8 bases, V lost 6 bases, and 12 bases had no gene match. The CDR3 is made up of 15 amino acids. CDR1 and CDR2 from the germline V gene are SGHRS and YFSETQ. The CDR3 here is CASIVDGTGLHEQFF. The CDR3 DNA reads as TGCGCCAGCATTGTCGACGGGACAGGGTTACATGAGCAGTTCTTC. Based on the CDR3 plus reference TRBV5-1 and TRBJ2-1, the full variable domain is KAGVTQTPRYLIKTRGQQVTLSCSPISGHRSVSWYQQTPGQGLQFLFEYFSETQRNKGNFPGRFSGRQFSNSRSEMNVSTLELGDSALYLCASIVDGTGLHEQFFGPGTRLTVL.

There are many counts of this clonotype. The chain recombines TRBV12-3 or TRBV12-4 with TRBJ2-7; TRBD2 agrees at 14 bases. The V segment lost 5 bases and the J segment 7 bases; nucleotides outside the gene matches: 7. This CDR3 is 15 amino acids long. CDR3 coding DNA: TGTGCCAGCAGTCCGGGACTAGCGGGAGTCGGAGAGCAGTACTTC. It is translated as CASSPGLAGVGEQYF.

CDR3 loop: CASSFPRLAGGMGDEQFF. The CDR3 DNA sequence: TGTGCCAGCAGTTTCCCGAGACTAGCGGGAGGAATGGGTGATGAGCAGTTCTTC. The rearrangement links TRBV28 to TRBJ2-1; 13 bases align to TRBD2. Germline V lookup: CDR1 MDHEN, CDR2 SYDVKM. The V segment lost 3 bases and the J segment 8 bases; nucleotides outside the gene matches: 13. The CDR3 extends over 18 amino acids.

The CDR3 sequence: CSASGTGGLYSNQPQHF. CDR3 bases: TGCAGTGCATCCGGGACAGGGGGCCTCTATAGCAATCAGCCCCAGCATTTT. J is TRBJ1-5 and V is TRBV20-1, with 12 bases matching TRBD1. V gave up 6 bases and J gave up 0 bases; unmatched junction bases: 9. The CDR3 loop spans 17 amino acids. Germline lookup yields CDR1 DFQATT and CDR2 SNEGSKA (reference sequence).

This clonotype has a count of ten or more. The chain carries TRBV12-3 or TRBV12-4 and TRBJ2-3; 8 positions agree with TRBD1. This CDR3 spans 16 amino acids. Losses at the gene ends were 3 bases for V and 1 base for J; bases not matched to a gene: 6. CDR3 DNA: TGTGCCAGCAGTTTGCCGACAGGGGACGGCACAGATACGCAGTATTTT. Its translation: CASSLPTGDGTDTQYF.

This clonotype has ten or more counts. The genes are TRBV12-3 or TRBV12-4 and TRBJ2-3; D perhaps matches TRBD2 (5 bases). The CDR3 covers 16 residues. Trimming shortened V by 5 bases and J by 0 bases, and 15 bases separated the two germline ends. The CDR3 loop reads CASSPRRGPSTDTQYF. The CDR3, as DNA: TGTGCCAGCAGTCCCCGTCGCGGGCCCAGCACAGATACGCAGTATTTT.

This clonotype has at least ten counts. The rearrangement joins TRBV12-3 or TRBV12-4 to TRBJ2-2; D remains ambiguous. V was cut by 3 bases and J by 5 bases, with 13 bases left in between. The CDR3 covers 15 residues. The CDR3 DNA follows: TGTGCCAGCAGTTTGAACAGTCCCGGAACCGGGGAGCTGTTTTTT. As protein: CASSLNSPGTGELFF.

This chain links TRBV4-2 with TRBJ2-5; 7 bases line up with TRBD1. The CDR3 is made up of 16 amino acids. Trimming cost V 4 bases and J 1 base; bases outside gene matches: 9. Germline values: CDR1 LGHNA, CDR2 YNFKEQ. Here the CDR3 DNA reads TGTGCCAGCAGCCGGAATTCGGGACAGACCCAAGAGACCCAGTACTTC. Translating it yields CASSRNSGQTQETQYF.

This clonotype was seen only a few times. The chain links TRBV18 to TRBJ2-5; D is unclear. CDR1 is KGHSH and CDR2 is LQKENI in the germline V gene. The CDR3 sequence is 14 residues long. Trimming cost V 3 bases and J 4 bases, with 12 bases left between them. The CDR3 loop reads CASSPRTRTETQYF. The DNA of the CDR3 is TGTGCCAGCTCACCGCGGACCCGAACAGAGACCCAGTACTTC.

Regarding this clonotype: One base away lies a much larger clone, so this may be a sequencing read error. The genes are TRBV5-1 and TRBJ1-6, with D hard to call. The CDR3 sequence is 17 residues long. Germline V gene sequence: CDR1 SGHRS, CDR2 YFSETQ. CDR3 bases: TGCGCCAGCAGTCAAGATCCTCCGGGGAACAATAATTCACACCTCCACTTT. Its translation is CASSQDPPGNNNSHLHF. The full variable domain, in which reference TRBV5-1 and TRBJ1-6 provide the parts outside the CDR3, is KAGVTQTPRYLIKTRGQQVTLSCSPISGHRSVSWYQQTPGQGLQFLFEYFSETQRNKGNFPGRFSGRQFSNSRSEMNVSTLELGDSALYLCASSQDPPGNNNSHLHFGNGTRLTVT.

The rearrangement links TRBV7-9 to TRBJ2-7, with D uncertain. CDR1 is SEHNR, CDR2 FQNEAQ, per germline (reference sequence). This CDR3 region has 15 residues. V was shortened by 1 base and J by 0 bases, with 10 bases between the two germline ends. CDR3 sequence: CASSLVTSHSYEQYF. The DNA for the CDR3 is TGTGCCAGCAGCTTAGTTACGTCCCACTCCTACGAGCAGTACTTC.

This clonotype was counted a few times. The chain links TRBV5-1 to TRBJ1-1, with no clear D. V was cut by 3 bases and J by 3 bases, with 12 bases left in between. Germline CDR1 SGHRS, CDR2 YFSETQ. This CDR3 contains 14 residues. CDR3 residues: CASSWAPEDTEAFF. In nucleotides, the CDR3 is TGCGCCAGCAGCTGGGCCCCCGAGGACACTGAAGCTTTCTTT.

This clonotype was observed at least ten times. The chain employs TRBV5-1 and TRBJ2-2; 7 bases fit TRBD2. There are 16 residues in the CDR3. The V and J ends lost 0 bases and 0 bases, in that order; junction bases with no gene match: 2. Per the germline V gene, CDR1 is SGHRS and CDR2 is YFSETQ. CDR3 in amino acids: CASSLGAGANTGELFF. In DNA form, the CDR3 reads TGCGCCAGCAGCTTGGGCGCGGGAGCGAACACCGGGGAGCTGTTTTTT.